This T cell receptor beta chain derives from a study of blood T cells in healthy people across ages. Trimming left V 7 bases short and J 2 bases short, with 11 bases between. Germline V lookup: CDR1 SQVTM, CDR2 ANQGSEA. This CDR3 is built from 12 residues. Alongside a J-beta primer mix, a sample-barcoded 5' primer served in a second PCR lasting about 7 to 12 cycles. MiXCR, applied by TCRdb to the 5' RACE reads, yields one record per CDR3 protein. The data contain around 990,000 distinct CDR3 sequences, around 25% of them singletons. The same sample was also studied in work on T cells of mothers and their children.

The sequencing sample was made of blood. This chain connects TRBV29-1 to TRBJ1-2; D is ambiguous. This clonotype was sampled from a girl aged 2 to 10 in good health. The chain's CDR3 is CSGTAPNYGYTF. The CDR3 nucleotides are TGCAGCGGAACAGCGCCCAACTATGGCTACACCTTC.